This TCR beta chain comes out of a study of control samples from healthy donors and cancer patients. Method: immunoSEQ multiplex PCR; TCRdb's copy keeps in-frame clones and lacks some. The sample consists of some 30,000 clones, around nine tenths of them appearing once. Trimming cost V 5 bases and J 4 bases, with 15 bases left between them. This CDR3 has 14 amino acids. Germline V gene lookup returns CDR1 SGHNT and CDR2 YYREEE (reference sequence). The sample consisted of formalin-fixed, paraffin-embedded tissue. This clonotype was obtained from a female donor with melanoma. The chain employs TRBV5-4 and TRBJ1-2; tentative D call: TRBD1 (5 bases). The CDR3 region has the DNA TGTGCCAGCAGTCCGAGGGGCGCCGGCTATGGCTACACCTTC. This sequence encodes CASSPRGAGYGYTF.